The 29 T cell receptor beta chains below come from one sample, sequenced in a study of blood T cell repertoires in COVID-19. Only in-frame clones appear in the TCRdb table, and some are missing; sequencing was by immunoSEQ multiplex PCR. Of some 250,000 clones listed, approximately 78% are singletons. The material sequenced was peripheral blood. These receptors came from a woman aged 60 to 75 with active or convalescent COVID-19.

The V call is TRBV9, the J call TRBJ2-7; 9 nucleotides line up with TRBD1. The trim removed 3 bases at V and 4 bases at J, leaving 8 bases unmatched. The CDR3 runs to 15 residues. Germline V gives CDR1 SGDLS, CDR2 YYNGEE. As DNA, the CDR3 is TGTGCCAGCAGCGCGAGTACAGGGGGCTTTTACGAGCAGTACTTC. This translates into CASSASTGGFYEQYF.

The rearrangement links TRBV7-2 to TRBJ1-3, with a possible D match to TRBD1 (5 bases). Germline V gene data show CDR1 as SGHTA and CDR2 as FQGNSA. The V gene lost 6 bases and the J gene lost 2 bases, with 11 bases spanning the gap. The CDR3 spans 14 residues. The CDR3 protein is CASSLGATGNTIYF. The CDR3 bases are TGTGCCAGCAGTCTAGGGGCAACTGGAAACACCATATATTTT.

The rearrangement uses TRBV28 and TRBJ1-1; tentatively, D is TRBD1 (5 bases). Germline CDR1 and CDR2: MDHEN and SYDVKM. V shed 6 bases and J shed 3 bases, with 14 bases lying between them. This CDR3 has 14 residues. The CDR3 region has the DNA TGTGCCAGCAGCCCTACAGGTGCGGACACTGAAGCTTTCTTT. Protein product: CASSPTGADTEAFF.

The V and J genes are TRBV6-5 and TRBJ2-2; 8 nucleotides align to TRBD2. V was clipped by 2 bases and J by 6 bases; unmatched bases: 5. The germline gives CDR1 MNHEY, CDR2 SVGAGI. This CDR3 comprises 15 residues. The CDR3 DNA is TGTGCCAGCAGTTACCGGGGGGGGTTCCCCGGGGAGCTGTTTTTT. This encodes CASSYRGGFPGELFF.

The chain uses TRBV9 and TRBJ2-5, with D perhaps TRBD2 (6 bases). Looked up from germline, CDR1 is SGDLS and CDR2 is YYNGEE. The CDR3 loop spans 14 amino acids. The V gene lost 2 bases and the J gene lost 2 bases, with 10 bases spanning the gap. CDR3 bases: TGTGCCAGCAGCGTCTCCGGGGGTCAAGAGACCCAGTACTTC. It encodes CASSVSGGQETQYF.

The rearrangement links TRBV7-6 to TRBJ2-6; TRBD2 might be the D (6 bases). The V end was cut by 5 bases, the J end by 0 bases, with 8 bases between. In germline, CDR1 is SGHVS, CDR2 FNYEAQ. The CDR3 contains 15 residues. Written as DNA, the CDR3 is TGTGCCAGCAGCCTCGGGGGCTCTGGGGCCAACGTCCTGACTTTC. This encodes CASSLGGSGANVLTF.

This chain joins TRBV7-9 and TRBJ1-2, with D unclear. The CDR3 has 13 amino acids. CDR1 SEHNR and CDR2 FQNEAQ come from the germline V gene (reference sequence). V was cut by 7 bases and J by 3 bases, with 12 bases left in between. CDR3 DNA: TGTGCCAGCACCGAGGCGAGGGACTATGGCTACACCTTC. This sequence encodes CASTEARDYGYTF.

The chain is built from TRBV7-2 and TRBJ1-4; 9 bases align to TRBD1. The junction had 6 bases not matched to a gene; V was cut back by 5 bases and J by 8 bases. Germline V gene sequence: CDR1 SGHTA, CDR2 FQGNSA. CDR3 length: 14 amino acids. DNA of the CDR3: TGTGCCAGCAGCGCGGGACAGGGCGGCGAAAAACTGTTTTTT. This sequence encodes CASSAGQGGEKLFF.

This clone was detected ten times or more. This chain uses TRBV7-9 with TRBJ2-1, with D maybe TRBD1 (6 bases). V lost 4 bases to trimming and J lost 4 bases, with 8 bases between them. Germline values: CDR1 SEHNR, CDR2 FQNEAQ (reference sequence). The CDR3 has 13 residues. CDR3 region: CASSSQGYNEQFF. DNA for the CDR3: TGTGCCAGCAGCTCACAGGGATACAATGAGCAGTTCTTC.

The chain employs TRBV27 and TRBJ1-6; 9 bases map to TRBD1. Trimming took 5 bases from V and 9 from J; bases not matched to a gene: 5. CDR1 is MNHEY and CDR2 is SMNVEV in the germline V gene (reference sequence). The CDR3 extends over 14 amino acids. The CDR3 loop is CASSNDRGSSPLHF. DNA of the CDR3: TGTGCCAGCAGTAACGACAGGGGGTCTTCACCCCTCCACTTT.

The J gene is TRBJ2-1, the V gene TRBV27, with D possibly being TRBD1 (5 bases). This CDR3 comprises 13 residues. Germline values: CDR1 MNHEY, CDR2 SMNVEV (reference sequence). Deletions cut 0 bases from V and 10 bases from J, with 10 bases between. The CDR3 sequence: CASSLSSRGEQFF. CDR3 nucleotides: TGTGCCAGCAGTTTATCGTCTAGGGGAGAGCAGTTCTTC.

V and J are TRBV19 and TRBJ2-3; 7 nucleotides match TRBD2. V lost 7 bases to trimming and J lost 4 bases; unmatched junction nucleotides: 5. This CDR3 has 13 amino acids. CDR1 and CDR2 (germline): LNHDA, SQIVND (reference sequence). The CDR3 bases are TGTGCCAGTACCGCGGGGGTCGCAGATACGCAGTATTTT. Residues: CASTAGVADTQYF.

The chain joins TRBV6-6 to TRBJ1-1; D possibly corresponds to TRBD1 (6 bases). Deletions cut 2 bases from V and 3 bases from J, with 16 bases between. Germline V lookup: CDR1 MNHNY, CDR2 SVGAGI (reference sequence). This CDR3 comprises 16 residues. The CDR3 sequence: CASSYLPGVEDTEAFF. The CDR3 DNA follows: TGTGCCAGCAGTTACCTACCAGGGGTAGAGGACACTGAAGCTTTCTTT.

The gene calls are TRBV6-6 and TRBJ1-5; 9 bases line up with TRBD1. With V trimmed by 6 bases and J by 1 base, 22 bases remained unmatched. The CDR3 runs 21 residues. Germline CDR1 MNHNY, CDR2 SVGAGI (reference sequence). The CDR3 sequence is CASSGPTLRDRASSSNQPQHF. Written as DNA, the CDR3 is TGTGCCAGCAGCGGTCCGACTCTCCGGGACAGGGCCTCTTCCAGCAATCAGCCCCAGCATTTT.

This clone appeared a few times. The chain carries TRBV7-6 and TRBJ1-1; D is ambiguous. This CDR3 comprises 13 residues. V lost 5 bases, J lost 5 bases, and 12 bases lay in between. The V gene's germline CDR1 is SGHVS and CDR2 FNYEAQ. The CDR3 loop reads CASSTNPSTEAFF. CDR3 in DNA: TGTGCCAGCAGCACAAATCCTTCTACTGAAGCTTTCTTT. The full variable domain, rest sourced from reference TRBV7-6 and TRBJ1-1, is GAGVSQSPRYKVTKRGQDVALRCDPISGHVSLYWYRQALGQGPEFLTYFNYEAQQDKSGLPNDRFSAERPEGSISTLTIQRTEQRDSAMYRCASSTNPSTEAFFGQGTRLTVV.

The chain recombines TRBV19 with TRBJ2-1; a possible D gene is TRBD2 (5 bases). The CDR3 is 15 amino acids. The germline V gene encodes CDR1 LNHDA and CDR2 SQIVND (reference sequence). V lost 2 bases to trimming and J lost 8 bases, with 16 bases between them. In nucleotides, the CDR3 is TGTGCCAGTAGTATATCGCGTCTGGGGAGTCATGAGCAGTTCTTC. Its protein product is CASSISRLGSHEQFF.

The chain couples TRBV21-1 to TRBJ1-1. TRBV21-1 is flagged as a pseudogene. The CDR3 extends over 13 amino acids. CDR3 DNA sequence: TGTGCCAGCAGCAGGGGGGTGGGACCTGAAGCTTTCTTT. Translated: CASSRGVGPEAFF.

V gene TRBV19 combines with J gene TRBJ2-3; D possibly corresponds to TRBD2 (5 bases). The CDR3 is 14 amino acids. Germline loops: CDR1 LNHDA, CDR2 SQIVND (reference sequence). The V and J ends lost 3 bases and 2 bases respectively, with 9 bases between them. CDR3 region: CASSMDSSTDTQYF. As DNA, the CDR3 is TGTGCCAGTAGTATGGACTCCTCCACAGATACGCAGTATTTT.

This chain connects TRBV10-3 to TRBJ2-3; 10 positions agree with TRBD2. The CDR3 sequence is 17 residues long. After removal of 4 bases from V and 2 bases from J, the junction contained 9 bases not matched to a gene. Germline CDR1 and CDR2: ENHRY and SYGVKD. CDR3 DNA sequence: TGTGCCATCAGTGCCAAACAGCGGGGGGGAAACACAGATACGCAGTATTTT. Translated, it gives CAISAKQRGGNTDTQYF.

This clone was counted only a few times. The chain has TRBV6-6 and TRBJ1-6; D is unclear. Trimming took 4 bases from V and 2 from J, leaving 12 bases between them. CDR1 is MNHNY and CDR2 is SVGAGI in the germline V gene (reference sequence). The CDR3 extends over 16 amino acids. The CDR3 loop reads CASSLWEVAYNSPLHF. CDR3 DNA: TGTGCCAGCAGTTTGTGGGAGGTAGCCTATAATTCACCCCTCCACTTT.

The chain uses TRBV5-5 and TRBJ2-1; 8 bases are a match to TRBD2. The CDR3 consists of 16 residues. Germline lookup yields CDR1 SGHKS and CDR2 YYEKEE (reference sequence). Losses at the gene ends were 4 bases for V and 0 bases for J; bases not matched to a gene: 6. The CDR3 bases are TGTGCCAGCAGCCCCTCCGGGGGGGCCTCCTACAATGAGCAGTTCTTC. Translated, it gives CASSPSGGASYNEQFF.

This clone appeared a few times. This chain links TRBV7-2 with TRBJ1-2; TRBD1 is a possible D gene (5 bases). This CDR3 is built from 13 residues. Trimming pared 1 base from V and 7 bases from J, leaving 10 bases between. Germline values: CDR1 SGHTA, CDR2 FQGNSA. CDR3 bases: TGTGCCAGCAGCTTAGACAGGACGTCTGGCTACACCTTC. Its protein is CASSLDRTSGYTF.

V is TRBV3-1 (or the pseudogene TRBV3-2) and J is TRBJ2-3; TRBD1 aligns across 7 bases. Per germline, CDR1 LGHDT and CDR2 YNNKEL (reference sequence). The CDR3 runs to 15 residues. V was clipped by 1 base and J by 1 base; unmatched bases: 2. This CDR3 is CASSQVDRGTDTQYF. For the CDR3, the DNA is TGTGCCAGCAGCCAAGTTGACAGGGGCACAGATACGCAGTATTTT.

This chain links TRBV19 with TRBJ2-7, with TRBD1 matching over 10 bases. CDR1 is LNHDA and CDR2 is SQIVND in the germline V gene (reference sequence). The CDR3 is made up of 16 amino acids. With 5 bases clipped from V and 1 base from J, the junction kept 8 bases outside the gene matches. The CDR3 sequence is CASSQPGQGGSYEQYF. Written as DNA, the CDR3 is TGTGCCAGTAGTCAACCCGGACAGGGGGGGTCCTACGAGCAGTACTTC.

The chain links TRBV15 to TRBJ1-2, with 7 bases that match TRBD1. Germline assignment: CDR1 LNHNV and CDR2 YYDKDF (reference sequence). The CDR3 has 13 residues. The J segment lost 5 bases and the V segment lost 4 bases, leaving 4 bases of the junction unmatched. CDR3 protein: CATSKTGEYGYTF. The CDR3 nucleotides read TGTGCCACCAGCAAAACAGGGGAATATGGCTACACCTTC.

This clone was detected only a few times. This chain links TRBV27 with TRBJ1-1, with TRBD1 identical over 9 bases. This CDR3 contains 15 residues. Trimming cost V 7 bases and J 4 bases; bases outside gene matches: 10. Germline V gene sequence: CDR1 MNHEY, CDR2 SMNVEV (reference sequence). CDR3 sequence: CASILLGQGGTEAFF. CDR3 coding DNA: TGTGCCAGCATTCTACTGGGACAGGGAGGCACTGAAGCTTTCTTT.

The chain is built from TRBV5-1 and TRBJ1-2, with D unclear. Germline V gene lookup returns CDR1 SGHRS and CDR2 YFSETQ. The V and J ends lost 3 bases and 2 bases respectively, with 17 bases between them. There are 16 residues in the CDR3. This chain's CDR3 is CASSSPNTDGNYGYTF. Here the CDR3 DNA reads TGCGCCAGCAGCTCCCCCAACACCGACGGGAACTATGGCTACACCTTC. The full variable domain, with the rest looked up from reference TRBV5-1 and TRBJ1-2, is KAGVTQTPRYLIKTRGQQVTLSCSPISGHRSVSWYQQTPGQGLQFLFEYFSETQRNKGNFPGRFSGRQFSNSRSEMNVSTLELGDSALYLCASSSPNTDGNYGYTFGSGTRLTVV.

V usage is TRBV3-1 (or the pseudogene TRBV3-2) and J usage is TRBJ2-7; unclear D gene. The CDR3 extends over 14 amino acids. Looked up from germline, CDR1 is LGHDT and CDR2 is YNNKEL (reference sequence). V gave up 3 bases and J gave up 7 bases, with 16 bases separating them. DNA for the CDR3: TGTGCCAGCAGCCAGTCTTCCGCGGCCATTGAGCAGTACTTC. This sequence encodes CASSQSSAAIEQYF.

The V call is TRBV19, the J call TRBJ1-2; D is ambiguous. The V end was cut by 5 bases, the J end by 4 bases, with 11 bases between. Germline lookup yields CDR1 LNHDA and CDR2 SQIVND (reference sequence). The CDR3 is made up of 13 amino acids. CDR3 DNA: TGTGCCAGTAGTGAGCGGTCCTTCTATGGCTACACCTTC. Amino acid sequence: CASSERSFYGYTF.